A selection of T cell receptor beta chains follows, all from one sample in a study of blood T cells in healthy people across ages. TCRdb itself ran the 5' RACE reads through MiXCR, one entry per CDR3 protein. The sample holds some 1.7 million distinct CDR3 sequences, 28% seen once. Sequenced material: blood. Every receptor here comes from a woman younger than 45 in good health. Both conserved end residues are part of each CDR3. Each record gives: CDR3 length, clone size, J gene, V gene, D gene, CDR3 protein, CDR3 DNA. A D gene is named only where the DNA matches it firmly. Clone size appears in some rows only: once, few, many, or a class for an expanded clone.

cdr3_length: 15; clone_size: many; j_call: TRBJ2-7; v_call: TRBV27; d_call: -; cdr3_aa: CASSLGPSGAYEQYF; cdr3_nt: TGTGCCAGCAGTTTAGGGCCCAGTGGGGCCTACGAGCAGTACTTC
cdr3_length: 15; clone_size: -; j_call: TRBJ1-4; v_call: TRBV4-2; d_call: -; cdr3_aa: CANSQDRAANEKLFF; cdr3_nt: TGTGCCAACAGCCAAGATAGGGCAGCTAATGAAAAACTGTTTTTT
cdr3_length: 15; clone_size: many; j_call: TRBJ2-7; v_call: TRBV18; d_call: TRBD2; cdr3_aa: CASTLTGTSGYEQYF; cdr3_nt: TGTGCCAGCACATTGACCGGGACTAGCGGCTACGAGCAGTACTTC
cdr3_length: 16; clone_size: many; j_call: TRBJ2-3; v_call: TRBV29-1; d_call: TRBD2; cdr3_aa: CSLIDLGLATTDTQYF; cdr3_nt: TGCAGCCTCATCGATCTTGGACTAGCGACCACAGATACGCAGTATTTT
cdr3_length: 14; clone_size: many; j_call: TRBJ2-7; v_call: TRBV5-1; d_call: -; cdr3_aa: CASSLARGTYEQYF; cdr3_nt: TGCGCCAGCAGCTTGGCCAGGGGAACGTACGAGCAGTACTTC
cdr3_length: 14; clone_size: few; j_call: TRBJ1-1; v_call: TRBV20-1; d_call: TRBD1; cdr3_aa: CSAVFRGMNTEAFF; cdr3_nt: TGCAGTGCTGTATTCAGGGGGATGAACACTGAAGCTTTCTTT
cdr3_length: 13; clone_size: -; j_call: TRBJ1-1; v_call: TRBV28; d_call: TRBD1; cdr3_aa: CASRGTGVAEAFF; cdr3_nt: TGTGCCAGCAGAGGGACAGGGGTCGCTGAAGCTTTCTTT
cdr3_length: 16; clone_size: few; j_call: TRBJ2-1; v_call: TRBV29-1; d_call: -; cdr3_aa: CSVEGLALSSYNEQFF; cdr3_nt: TGCAGCGTTGAAGGGTTAGCGTTGAGCTCCTACAATGAGCAGTTCTTC
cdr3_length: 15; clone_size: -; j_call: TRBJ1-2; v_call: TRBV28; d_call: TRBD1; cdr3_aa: CASRQGTGTNYGYTF; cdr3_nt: TGTGCCAGCAGGCAAGGGACAGGGACTAACTATGGCTACACCTTC
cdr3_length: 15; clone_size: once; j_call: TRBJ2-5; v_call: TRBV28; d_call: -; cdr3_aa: CASSPSGGFGETQYF; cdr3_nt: TGTGCCAGCAGCCCCTCCGGGGGTTTTGGAGAGACCCAGTACTTC
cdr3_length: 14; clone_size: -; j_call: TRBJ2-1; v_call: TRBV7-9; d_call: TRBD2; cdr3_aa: CASSRTSPDNEQFF; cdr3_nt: TGTGCCAGCAGCCGGACTAGCCCGGACAATGAGCAGTTCTTC
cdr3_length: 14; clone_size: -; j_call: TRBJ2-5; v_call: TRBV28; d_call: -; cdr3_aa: CASSLVSRVETQYF; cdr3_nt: TGTGCCAGCAGTTTAGTGTCCAGGGTAGAGACCCAGTACTTC
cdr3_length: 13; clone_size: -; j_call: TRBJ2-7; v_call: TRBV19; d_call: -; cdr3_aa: CASSKAVNYEQYF; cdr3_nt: TGTGCCAGTAGTAAGGCAGTGAACTACGAGCAGTACTTC
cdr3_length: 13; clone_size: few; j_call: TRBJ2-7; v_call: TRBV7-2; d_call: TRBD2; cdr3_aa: CASSTGLAPEQYF; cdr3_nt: TGTGCCAGCAGCACCGGACTAGCCCCCGAGCAGTACTTC
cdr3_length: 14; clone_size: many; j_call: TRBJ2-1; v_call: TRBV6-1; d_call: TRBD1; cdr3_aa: CASSEQGAYNEQFF; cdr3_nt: TGTGCCAGCAGTGAACAGGGGGCCTACAATGAGCAGTTCTTC
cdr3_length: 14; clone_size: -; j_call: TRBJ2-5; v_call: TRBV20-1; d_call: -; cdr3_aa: CSAPNPSTPETQYF; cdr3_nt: TGCAGTGCCCCGAATCCTAGCACCCCCGAGACCCAGTACTTC
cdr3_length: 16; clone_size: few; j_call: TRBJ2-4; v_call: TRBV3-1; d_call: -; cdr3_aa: CASSHPGESAKNIQYF; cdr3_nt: TGTGCCAGCAGCCACCCGGGGGAATCGGCCAAAAACATTCAGTACTTC
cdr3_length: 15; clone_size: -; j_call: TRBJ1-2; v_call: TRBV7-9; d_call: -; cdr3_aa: CASSLTERDIYGYTF; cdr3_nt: TGTGCCAGCAGCTTGACGGAGAGGGATATTTATGGCTACACCTTC
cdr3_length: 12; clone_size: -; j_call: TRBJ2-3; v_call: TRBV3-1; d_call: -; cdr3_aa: CASSQSIDTQYF; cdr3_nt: TGTGCCAGCAGCCAATCGATAGATACGCAGTATTTT
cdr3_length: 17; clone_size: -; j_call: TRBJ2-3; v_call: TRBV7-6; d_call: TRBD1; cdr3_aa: CASSHIGGDRGTDTQYF; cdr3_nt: TGTGCCAGCAGCCACATTGGAGGGGACAGGGGCACAGATACGCAGTATTTT
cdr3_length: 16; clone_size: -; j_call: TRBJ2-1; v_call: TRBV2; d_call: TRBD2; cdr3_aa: CASSEAGSGRANEQFF; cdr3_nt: TGTGCCAGCAGTGAAGCGGGTAGCGGGAGGGCCAATGAGCAGTTCTTC
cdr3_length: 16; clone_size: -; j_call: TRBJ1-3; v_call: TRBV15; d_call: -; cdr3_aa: CATSRDGGFSGNTIYF; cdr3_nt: TGTGCCACCAGCAGAGATGGGGGCTTCTCTGGAAACACCATATATTTT
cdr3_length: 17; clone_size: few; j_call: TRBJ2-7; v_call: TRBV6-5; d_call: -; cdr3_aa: CASSSGLGGSSTYEQYF; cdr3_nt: TGTGCCAGCAGTTCCGGACTCGGCGGTAGCAGTACCTACGAGCAGTACTTC
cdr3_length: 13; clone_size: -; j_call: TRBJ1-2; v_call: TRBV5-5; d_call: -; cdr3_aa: CASSFIGGDGHTF; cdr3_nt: TGTGCCAGCAGCTTCATCGGGGGCGATGGCCACACCTTC
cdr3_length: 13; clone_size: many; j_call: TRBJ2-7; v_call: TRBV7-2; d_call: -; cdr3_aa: CASSLGIGDEQYF; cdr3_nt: TGCGCCAGCAGCTTGGGCATTGGGGACGAGCAGTACTTC
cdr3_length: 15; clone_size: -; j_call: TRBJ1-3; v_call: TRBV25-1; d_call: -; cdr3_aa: CASSDAGASGNTIYF; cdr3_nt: TGTGCCAGCAGTGATGCGGGAGCGTCTGGAAACACCATATATTTT
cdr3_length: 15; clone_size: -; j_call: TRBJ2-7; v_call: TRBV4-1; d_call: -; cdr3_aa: CASGQTTGNSYEQYF; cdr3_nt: TGCGCCAGCGGCCAGACCACCGGGAACTCCTACGAGCAGTACTTC
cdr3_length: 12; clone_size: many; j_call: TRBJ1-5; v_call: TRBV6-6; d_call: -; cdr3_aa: CASSATNQPQHF; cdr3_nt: TGTGCCAGCAGTGCCACCAATCAGCCCCAGCATTTT
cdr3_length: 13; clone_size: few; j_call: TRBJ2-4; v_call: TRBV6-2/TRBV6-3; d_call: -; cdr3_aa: CASSFGLPNIQYF; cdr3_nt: TGTGCCAGCAGTTTCGGACTGCCAAACATTCAGTACTTC
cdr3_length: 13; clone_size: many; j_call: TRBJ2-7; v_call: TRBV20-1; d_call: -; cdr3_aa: CSARAEGGLEQYF; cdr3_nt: TGCAGTGCTAGAGCTGAAGGGGGACTCGAGCAGTACTTC
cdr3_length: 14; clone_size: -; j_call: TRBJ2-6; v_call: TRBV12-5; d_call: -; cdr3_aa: CASGPPTASGVLTF; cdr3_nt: TGTGCTAGTGGCCCCCCGACAGCCTCCGGCGTCCTGACTTTC
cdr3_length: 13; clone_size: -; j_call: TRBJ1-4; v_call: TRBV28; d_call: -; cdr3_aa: CASYDGGNEKLFF; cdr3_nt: TGTGCCAGCTATGACGGTGGGAATGAAAAACTGTTTTTT
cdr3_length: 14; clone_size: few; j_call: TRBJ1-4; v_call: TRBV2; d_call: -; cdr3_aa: CASIAEEALGKLFF; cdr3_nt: TGTGCCAGCATAGCCGAGGAGGCATTAGGAAAACTGTTTTTT
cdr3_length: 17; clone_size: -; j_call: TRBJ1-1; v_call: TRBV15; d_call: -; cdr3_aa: CATSSTRSLEGNTEAFF; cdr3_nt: TGTGCCACCAGCTCAACGAGGTCGCTCGAGGGGAACACTGAAGCTTTCTTT
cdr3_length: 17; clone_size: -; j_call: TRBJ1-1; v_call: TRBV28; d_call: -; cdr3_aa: CASSLWRWSGGRTEAFF; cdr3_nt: TGTGCCAGCAGTTTATGGAGGTGGTCCGGGGGTCGGACTGAAGCTTTCTTT
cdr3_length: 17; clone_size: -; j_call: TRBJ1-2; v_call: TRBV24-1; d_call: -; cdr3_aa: CATSREGGTTGFYGYTF; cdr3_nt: TGTGCCACCAGTCGCGAGGGCGGTACAACAGGATTCTATGGCTACACCTTC
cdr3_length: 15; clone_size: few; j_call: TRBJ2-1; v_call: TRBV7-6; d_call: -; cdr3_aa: CASSHVSGVENEQFF; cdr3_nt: TGTGCCAGCAGCCACGTTTCAGGGGTGGAGAATGAGCAGTTCTTC
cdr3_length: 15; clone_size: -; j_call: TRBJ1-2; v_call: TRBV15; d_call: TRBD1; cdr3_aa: CATSSTGGPGYGYTF; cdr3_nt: TGTGCCACCAGCAGCACAGGGGGTCCGGGCTATGGCTACACCTTC
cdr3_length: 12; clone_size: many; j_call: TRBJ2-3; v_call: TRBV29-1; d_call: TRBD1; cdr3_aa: CSVNTGGNTQYF; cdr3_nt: TGCAGCGTTAATACAGGGGGGAATACGCAGTATTTT
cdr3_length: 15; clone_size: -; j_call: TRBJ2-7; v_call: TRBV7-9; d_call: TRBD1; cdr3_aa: CASSSSSAQGIQQYF; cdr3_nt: TGTGCCAGCAGCTCCTCGTCCGCACAGGGGATCCAGCAGTACTTC
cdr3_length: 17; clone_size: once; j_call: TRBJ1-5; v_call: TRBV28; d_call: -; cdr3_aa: CASSSRDVEYSNQPQHF; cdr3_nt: TGTGCCAGCAGTTCCCGGGACGTTGAGTATAGCAATCAGCCCCAGCATTTT
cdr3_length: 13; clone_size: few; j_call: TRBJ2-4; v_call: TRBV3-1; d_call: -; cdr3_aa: CASSQSGRNIQYF; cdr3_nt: TGTGCCAGCAGCCAGAGTGGACGCAACATTCAGTACTTC
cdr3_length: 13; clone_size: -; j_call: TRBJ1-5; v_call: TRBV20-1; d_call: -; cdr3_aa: CSATLGGGQPQHF; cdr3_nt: TGCAGTGCTACCTTAGGAGGAGGGCAGCCCCAGCATTTT
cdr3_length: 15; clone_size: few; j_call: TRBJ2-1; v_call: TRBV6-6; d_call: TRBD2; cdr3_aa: CASSGTSGIRNEQFF; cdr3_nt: TGTGCCAGCAGCGGGACTAGCGGGATTCGAAATGAGCAGTTCTTC
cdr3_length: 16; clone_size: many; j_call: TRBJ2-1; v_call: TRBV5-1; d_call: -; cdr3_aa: CASSLGLLYSYNEQFF; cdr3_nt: TGCGCCAGCAGCTTGGGACTCCTTTACTCCTACAATGAGCAGTTCTTC
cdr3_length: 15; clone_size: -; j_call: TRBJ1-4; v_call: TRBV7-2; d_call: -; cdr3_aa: CASSFDGATNEKLFF; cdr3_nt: TGTGCCAGCAGCTTCGACGGGGCGACTAATGAAAAACTGTTTTTT
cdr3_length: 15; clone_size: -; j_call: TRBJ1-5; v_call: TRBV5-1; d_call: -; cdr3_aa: CASSSGEASNQPQHF; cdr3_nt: TGCGCCAGCAGCTCGGGGGAGGCGAGCAATCAGCCCCAGCATTTT
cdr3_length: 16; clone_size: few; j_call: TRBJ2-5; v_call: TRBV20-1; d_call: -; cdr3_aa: CSARDPRGRRWKTQYF; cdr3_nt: TGCAGTGCTAGAGACCCAAGGGGGAGGAGGTGGAAGACCCAGTACTTC
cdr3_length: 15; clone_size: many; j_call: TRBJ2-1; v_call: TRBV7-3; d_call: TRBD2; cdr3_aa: CASSLRGLGVDEQFF; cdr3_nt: TGTGCCAGCAGCTTAAGGGGACTAGGAGTCGATGAGCAGTTCTTC
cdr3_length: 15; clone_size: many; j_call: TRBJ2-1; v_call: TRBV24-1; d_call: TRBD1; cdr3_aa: CATCPGQGIYNEQFF; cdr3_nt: TGTGCCACCTGCCCGGGACAGGGAATTTACAATGAGCAGTTCTTC
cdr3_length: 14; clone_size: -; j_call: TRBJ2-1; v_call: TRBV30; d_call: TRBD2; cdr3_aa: CAWASGSSYNEQFF; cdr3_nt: TGTGCCTGGGCTAGCGGGAGCTCCTACAATGAGCAGTTCTTC
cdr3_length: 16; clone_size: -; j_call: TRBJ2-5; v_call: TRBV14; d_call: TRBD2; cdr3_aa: CASSQAPAGAPETQYF; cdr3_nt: TGTGCCAGCAGCCAAGCTCCAGCGGGAGCCCCAGAGACCCAGTACTTC
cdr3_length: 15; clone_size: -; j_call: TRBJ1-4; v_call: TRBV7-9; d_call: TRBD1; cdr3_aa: CASSSRTGANEKLFF; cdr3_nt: TGTGCCAGCAGCTCAAGGACAGGGGCTAATGAAAAACTGTTTTTT
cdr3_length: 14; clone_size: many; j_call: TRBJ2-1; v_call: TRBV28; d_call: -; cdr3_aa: CASSQGPAYNEQFF; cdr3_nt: TGTGCCAGCAGTCAGGGCCCCGCATACAATGAGCAGTTCTTC
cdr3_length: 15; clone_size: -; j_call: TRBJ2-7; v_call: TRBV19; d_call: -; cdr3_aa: CASSTPRAQFYEQYF; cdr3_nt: TGTGCCAGTAGTACCCCACGGGCCCAATTCTACGAGCAGTACTTC